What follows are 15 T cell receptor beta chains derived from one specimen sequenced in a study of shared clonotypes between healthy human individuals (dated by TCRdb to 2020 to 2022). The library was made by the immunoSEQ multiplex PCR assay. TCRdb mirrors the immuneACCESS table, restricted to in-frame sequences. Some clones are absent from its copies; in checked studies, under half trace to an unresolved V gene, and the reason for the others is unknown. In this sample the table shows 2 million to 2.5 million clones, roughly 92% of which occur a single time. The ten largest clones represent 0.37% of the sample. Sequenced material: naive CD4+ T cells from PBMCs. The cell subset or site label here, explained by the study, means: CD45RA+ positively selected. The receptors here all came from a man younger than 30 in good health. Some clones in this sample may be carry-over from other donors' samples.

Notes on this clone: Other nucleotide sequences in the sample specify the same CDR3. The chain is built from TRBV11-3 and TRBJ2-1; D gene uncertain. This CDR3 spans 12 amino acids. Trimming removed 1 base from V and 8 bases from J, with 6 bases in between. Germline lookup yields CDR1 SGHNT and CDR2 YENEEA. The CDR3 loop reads CASSLVGDEQFF. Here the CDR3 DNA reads TGTGCCAGCAGCTTAGTTGGTGATGAGCAGTTCTTC.

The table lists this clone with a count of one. CDR3 residues: CASSGLAGASYNEQFF. CDR3 nucleotide sequence: TGTGCCAGCAGCGGGTTAGCGGGAGCTTCCTACAATGAGCAGTTCTTC. This chain uses TRBV9 with TRBJ2-1, with TRBD2 identical over 9 bases. The CDR3 consists of 16 residues. The V gene's germline CDR1 is SGDLS and CDR2 YYNGEE. V lost 3 bases, J lost 1 base, and 5 bases stayed unmatched.

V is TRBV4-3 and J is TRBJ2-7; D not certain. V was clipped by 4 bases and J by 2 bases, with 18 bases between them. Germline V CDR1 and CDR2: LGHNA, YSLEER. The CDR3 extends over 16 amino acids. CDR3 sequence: CASSLAYPGPPYEQYF. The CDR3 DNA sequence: TGCGCCAGCAGCCTCGCATACCCCGGGCCCCCCTACGAGCAGTACTTC.

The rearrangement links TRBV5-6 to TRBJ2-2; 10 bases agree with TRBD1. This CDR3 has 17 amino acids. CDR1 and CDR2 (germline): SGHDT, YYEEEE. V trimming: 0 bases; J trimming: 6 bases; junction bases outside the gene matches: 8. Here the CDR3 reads CASSLVIGTGVSGELFF. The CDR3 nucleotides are TGTGCCAGCAGCTTGGTAATTGGGACAGGGGTATCCGGGGAGCTGTTTTTT.

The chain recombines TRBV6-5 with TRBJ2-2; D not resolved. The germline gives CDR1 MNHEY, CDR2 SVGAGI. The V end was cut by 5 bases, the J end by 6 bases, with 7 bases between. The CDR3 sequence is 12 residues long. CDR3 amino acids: CASSTLPGELFF. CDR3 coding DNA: TGTGCCAGCAGTACACTCCCCGGGGAGCTGTTTTTT.

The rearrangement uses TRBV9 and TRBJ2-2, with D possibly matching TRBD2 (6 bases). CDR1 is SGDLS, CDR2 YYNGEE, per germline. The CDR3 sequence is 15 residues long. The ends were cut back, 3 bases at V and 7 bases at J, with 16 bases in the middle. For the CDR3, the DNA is TGTGCCAGCAGCGGACAAGCGGGTATCTTCGGGGAGCTGTTTTTT. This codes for CASSGQAGIFGELFF.

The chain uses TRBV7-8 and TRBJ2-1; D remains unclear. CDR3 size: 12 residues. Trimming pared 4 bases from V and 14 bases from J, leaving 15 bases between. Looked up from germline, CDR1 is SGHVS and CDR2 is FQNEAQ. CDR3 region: CASSSAFGSKFF. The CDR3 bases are TGTGCCAGCAGCTCCGCCTTTGGTTCTAAGTTCTTC.

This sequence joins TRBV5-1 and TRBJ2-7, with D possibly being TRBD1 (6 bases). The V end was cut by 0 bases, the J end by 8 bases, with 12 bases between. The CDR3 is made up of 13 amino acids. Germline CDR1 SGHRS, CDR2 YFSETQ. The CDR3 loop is CASSLEGGSKQYF. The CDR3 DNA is TGCGCCAGCAGCTTGGAAGGGGGTTCCAAGCAGTACTTC. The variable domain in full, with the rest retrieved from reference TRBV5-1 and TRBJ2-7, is KAGVTQTPRYLIKTRGQQVTLSCSPISGHRSVSWYQQTPGQGLQFLFEYFSETQRNKGNFPGRFSGRQFSNSRSEMNVSTLELGDSALYLCASSLEGGSKQYFGPGTRLTVT.

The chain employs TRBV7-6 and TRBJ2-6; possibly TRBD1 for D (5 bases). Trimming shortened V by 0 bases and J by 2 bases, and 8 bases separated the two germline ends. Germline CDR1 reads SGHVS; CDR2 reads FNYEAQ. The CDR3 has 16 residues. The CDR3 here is CASSLAAGPGANVLTF. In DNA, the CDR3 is TGTGCCAGCAGCTTAGCGGCAGGGCCTGGGGCCAACGTCCTGACTTTC. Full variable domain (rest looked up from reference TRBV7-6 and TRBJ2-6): GAGVSQSPRYKVTKRGQDVALRCDPISGHVSLYWYRQALGQGPEFLTYFNYEAQQDKSGLPNDRFSAERPEGSISTLTIQRTEQRDSAMYRCASSLAAGPGANVLTFGAGSRLTVL.

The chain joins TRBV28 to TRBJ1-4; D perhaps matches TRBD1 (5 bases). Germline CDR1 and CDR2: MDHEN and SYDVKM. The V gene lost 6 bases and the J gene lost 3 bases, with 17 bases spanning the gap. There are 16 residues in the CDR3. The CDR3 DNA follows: TGTGCCAGCAGGCAGGGCGGGACGGTGGCTAATGAAAAACTGTTTTTT. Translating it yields CASRQGGTVANEKLFF.

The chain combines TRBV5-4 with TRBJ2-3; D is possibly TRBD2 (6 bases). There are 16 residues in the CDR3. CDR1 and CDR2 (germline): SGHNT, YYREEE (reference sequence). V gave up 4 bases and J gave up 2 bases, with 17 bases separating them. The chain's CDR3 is CASSQGASAFTDTQYF. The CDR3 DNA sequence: TGTGCCAGCAGCCAAGGGGCTAGCGCATTCACAGATACGCAGTATTTT.

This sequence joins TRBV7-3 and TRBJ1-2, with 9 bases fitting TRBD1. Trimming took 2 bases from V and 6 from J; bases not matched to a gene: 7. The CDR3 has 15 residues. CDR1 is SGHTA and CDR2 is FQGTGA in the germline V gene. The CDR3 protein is CASSLGGQGRNGYTF. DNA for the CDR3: TGTGCCAGCAGCTTAGGGGGACAGGGCAGGAATGGCTACACCTTC.

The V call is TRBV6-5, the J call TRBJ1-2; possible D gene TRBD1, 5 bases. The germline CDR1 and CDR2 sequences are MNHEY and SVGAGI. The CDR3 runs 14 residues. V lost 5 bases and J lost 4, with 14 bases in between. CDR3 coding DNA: TGTGCCAGCAGTCCCCGGGGGGGTTCCTATGGCTACACCTTC. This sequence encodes CASSPRGGSYGYTF.

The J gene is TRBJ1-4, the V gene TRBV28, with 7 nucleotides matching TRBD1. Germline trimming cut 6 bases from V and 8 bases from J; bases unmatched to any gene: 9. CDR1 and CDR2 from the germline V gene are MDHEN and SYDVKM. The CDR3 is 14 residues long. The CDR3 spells CASRTDREGEKLFF. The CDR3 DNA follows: TGTGCCAGCAGAACCGACAGGGAGGGGGAAAAACTGTTTTTT.

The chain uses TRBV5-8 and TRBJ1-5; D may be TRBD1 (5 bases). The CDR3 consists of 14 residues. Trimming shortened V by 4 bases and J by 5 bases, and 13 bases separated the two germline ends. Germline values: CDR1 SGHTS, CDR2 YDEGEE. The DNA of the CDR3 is TGTGCCAGCAGCCCGGGGGGAAGGGATCAGCCCCAGCATTTT. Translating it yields CASSPGGRDQPQHF. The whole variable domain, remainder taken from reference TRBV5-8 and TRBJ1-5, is EAGVTQSPTHLIKTRGQQATLRCSPISGHTSVYWYQQALGLGLQFLLWYDEGEERNRGNFPPRFSGRQFPNYSSELNVNALELEDSALYLCASSPGGRDQPQHFGDGTRLSIL.